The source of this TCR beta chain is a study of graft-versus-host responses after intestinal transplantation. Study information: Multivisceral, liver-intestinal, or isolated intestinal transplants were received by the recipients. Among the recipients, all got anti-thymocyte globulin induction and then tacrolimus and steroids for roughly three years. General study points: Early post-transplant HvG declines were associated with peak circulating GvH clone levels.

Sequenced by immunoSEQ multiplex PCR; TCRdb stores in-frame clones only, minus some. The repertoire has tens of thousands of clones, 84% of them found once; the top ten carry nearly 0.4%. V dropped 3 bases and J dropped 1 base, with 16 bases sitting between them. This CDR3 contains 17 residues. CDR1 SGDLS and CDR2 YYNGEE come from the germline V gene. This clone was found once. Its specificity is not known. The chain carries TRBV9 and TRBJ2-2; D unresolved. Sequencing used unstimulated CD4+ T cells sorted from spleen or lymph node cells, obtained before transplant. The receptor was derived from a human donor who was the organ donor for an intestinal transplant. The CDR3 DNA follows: TGTGCCAGCAGCGCCCGCTTGTTTGCCGGGAACACCGGGGAGCTGTTTTTT. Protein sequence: CASSARLFAGNTGELFF.